A selection of T cell receptor beta chains follows, all from one sample in a study of cytomegalovirus exposure and HLA in healthy donors. Measured with immunoSEQ multiplex PCR; TCRdb has only the in-frame clones, and not every one. The profile covers some 130,000 clones, with 8.5% to 10% appearing a single time and 1.8% taken by the ten largest. The sample comprised PBMCs. Every receptor here comes from a middle-aged man in good health and CMV-seronegative. CDR3s include the opening cysteine and the closing phenylalanine or tryptophan. A D gene is named only where the DNA matches it firmly. Only some rows state a clone size, as once, few, many or a class for expanded clones.

len	j_gene	v_gene	d_gene	abundance	CDR3nt	CDR3aa
15	TRBJ1-1	TRBV27	-	-	TGTGCCAGCAGTTTAGGAGGCGGGGCGAGGTCTGAAGCTTTCTTT	CASSLGGGARSEAFF
13	TRBJ1-1	TRBV5-1	TRBD1	-	TGCGCCAGCAGCCAAGGACAGGGGCAGGGAGCTTTCTTT	CASSQGQGQGAFF
14	TRBJ1-3	TRBV9	-	-	TGTGCCAGCAGCGTAACAGGTGCAGGAAACACCATATATTTT	CASSVTGAGNTIYF
14	TRBJ1-1	TRBV11-3	TRBD1	-	TGTGCCAGCAGCCCGGGACAGGAGGACACTGAAGCTTTCTTT	CASSPGQEDTEAFF
13	TRBJ2-2	TRBV7-2	-	-	TGTGCCAGCAGCCCGGCGGGCACCGGGGAGCTGTTTTTT	CASSPAGTGELFF
13	TRBJ1-3	TRBV5-1	-	few	TGCGCCAGCAGCAGGACAGCTGGAAACACCATATATTTT	CASSRTAGNTIYF
15	TRBJ1-4	TRBV7-6	TRBD1	few	TGTGCCAGCAGCACCATACAGGGGCGGAATGAAAAACTGTTTTTT	CASSTIQGRNEKLFF
14	TRBJ1-6	TRBV30	-	few	TGTGCCTGGGCACGCGGAGCCGAAGCTTCCCACCTCCACTTT	CAWARGAEASHLHF
21	TRBJ2-3	TRBV28	TRBD2	few	TGTGCCAGCAGTTTTCAAGCGGGGAGGACTAGCGGGAGCGGGGGGACAGATACGCAGTATTTT	CASSFQAGRTSGSGGTDTQYF
13	TRBJ1-5	TRBV6-4	-	few	TGTGCCAGCAGCCGGGGGGGCAATCAGCCCCAGCATTTT	CASSRGGNQPQHF
15	TRBJ1-1	TRBV9	-	-	TGTGCCAGCAGCGTCGCTAATCGGGGGAACACTGAAGCTTTCTTT	CASSVANRGNTEAFF
14	TRBJ1-4	TRBV6-5	-	-	TGTGCCAGCTCGGATGGGGGAGGTAGTGAAAAACTGTTTTTT	CASSDGGGSEKLFF
15	TRBJ2-1	TRBV5-1	-	few	TGCGCCAGCACCCCGGACTCGAGCTCCTACAATGAGCAGTTCTTC	CASTPDSSSYNEQFF
11	TRBJ1-2	TRBV6-5	-	few	TGTGCCAGCACAGGGATCTATGGCTACACCTTC	CASTGIYGYTF
13	TRBJ2-1	TRBV2	TRBD2	-	TGTGCCAGCAGCGTAGCGGGAAAGAATGAGCAGTTCTTC	CASSVAGKNEQFF
14	TRBJ2-5	TRBV2	-	-	TGTGCCAGCAGTGAGGGTCGGGGGATAGAGACCCAGTACTTC	CASSEGRGIETQYF
13	TRBJ2-4	TRBV27	-	many	TGTGCCAGCAGTTTATCTGCTAGAAACATTCAGTACTTC	CASSLSARNIQYF
18	TRBJ2-5	TRBV7-2	TRBD2	-	TGTGCCAGCAGCCCGACCCTCACTAGCGGGGAATGGGGGGAGACCCAGTACTTC	CASSPTLTSGEWGETQYF
14	TRBJ2-1	TRBV7-8	TRBD1	-	TGTGCCAGCAGCTTAAGACAGGGCTACAATGAGCAGTTCTTC	CASSLRQGYNEQFF
14	TRBJ1-4	TRBV6-1	TRBD1	few	TGTGCCAGCAGTCGGACAGGGGAGGCGGAAAAACTGTTTTTT	CASSRTGEAEKLFF